The TCR beta chain described here comes from a study of cytomegalovirus exposure and HLA in healthy donors. Using immunoSEQ multiplex PCR, the repertoire was profiled, and TCRdb retains in-frame clones only, with some absent. The data show approximately 240,000 clones, 90% to 95% seen once. The CDR3 covers 12 residues. Germline values: CDR1 MNHEY, CDR2 SVGAGI. The germline V and J ends were trimmed by 3 bases and 9 bases, with 6 bases remaining between them. Whole-study results and caveats: Many donors carried some public TCRs, although rarity characterized most TCR sequences. Among the CMV-associated chains, a few were confirmed in vitro as specific for CMV antigens. 150 to 200 TCR beta chains were listed as cytomegalovirus-associated.

About this clone: Its antigen is currently unknown.

Sequenced sample: PBMCs. This clonotype originated in a woman younger than 35 in good health and CMV-seronegative. The chain combines TRBV6-5 with TRBJ1-6, with D hard to call. Here the CDR3 DNA reads TGTGCCAGCAGTTATCCGGGTTCACCCCTCCACTTT. Its protein product is CASSYPGSPLHF.